This T cell receptor (beta chain) was identified in a study of cytomegalovirus exposure and HLA in healthy donors. Findings and caveats of the study: In a later analysis, first-cohort TCR clusters were found to tend to co-occur in the roughly 120 validation repertoires.

This table comes from immunoSEQ multiplex PCR, and its TCRdb copy is limited to in-frame clones, with some not included. The sample carries some 48,000 clones, nearly 95% recorded once. As concerns this clone: Its specificity is unknown.

This CDR3 contains 17 residues. Germline CDR1 reads WSHSY; CDR2 reads SAAADI. Trimming took 5 bases from V and 3 from J; bases not matched to a gene: 15. This TCR was recovered from a woman aged 18-29 years in good health and CMV-seropositive. The sample comprised PBMCs. The chain couples TRBV10-2 to TRBJ1-1; 7 nucleotides agree with TRBD1. The CDR3 loop is CASSKTGAAGLYTEAFF. As DNA, the CDR3 is TGCGCCAGCAGTAAAACAGGGGCCGCTGGGTTGTACACTGAAGCTTTCTTT.